This is a list of T cell receptor beta chains from one sample in a study of blood T cell repertoires in COVID-19. The assay was immunoSEQ multiplex PCR, and TCRdb's table has in-frame clones only and misses some. The sample consists of a few hundred thousand clones, 75% to 90% of them appearing once. Sequenced sample: PBMCs or T cells enriched from blood (not recorded which). These receptor sequences come from a man aged 25-45 years who had recovered from COVID-19. Both conserved end residues are part of each CDR3.

CDR3 protein | J gene | V gene
CASSPGTIYEQYF | TRBJ2-7 | TRBV18
CASGGRGPWDTQYF | TRBJ2-3 | TRBV12-5
CASSGDRGFEKLFF | TRBJ1-4 | TRBV5-1
CASSYSFANTGELFF | TRBJ2-2 | TRBV6-5
CASSLAGGLDSPLHF | TRBJ1-6 | TRBV7-3
CASSSDGSEQYF | TRBJ2-7 | TRBV7-9
CASSLTSGVNIQYF | TRBJ2-4 | TRBV7-2
CASSIVLGRFYGYTF | TRBJ1-2 | TRBV19
CASSFRAPSSYNEQFF | TRBJ2-1 | TRBV27
CASSFGTDTQYF | TRBJ2-3 | TRBV5-6
CASRRGQHGTEAFF | TRBJ1-1 | TRBV6-6
CASSTGDRGNYGYTF | TRBJ1-2 | TRBV5-1
CAIGDRDNTEAFF | TRBJ1-1 | TRBV10-3
CASSSGGNTIYF | TRBJ1-3 | TRBV12-3/TRBV12-4
CASSNQGEAQPQHF | TRBJ1-5 | TRBV3-1/TRBV3-2
CASRSGRSGNTIYF | TRBJ1-3 | TRBV5-6
CASRKDQGLSLHF | TRBJ1-6 | TRBV5-1
CASSPSQDRDTGELFF | TRBJ2-2 | TRBV18
CAWSVLARALSEAFF | TRBJ1-1 | TRBV30
CASSFSLAGAYNEQFF | TRBJ2-1 | TRBV7-9
CASSLGGRRETQYF | TRBJ2-5 | TRBV6-5
CASGRDRYQETQYF | TRBJ2-5 | TRBV5-4
CASSDRRSTYEQYF | TRBJ2-7 | TRBV2
CASSLNTNTEAFF | TRBJ1-1 | TRBV5-1
CASSPTGVGEKLFF | TRBJ1-4 | TRBV19
CASSTSGVDGYTF | TRBJ1-2 | TRBV19
CASSSQGGFDYGYTF | TRBJ1-2 | TRBV27
CASSPNGIEAFF | TRBJ1-1 | TRBV6-5
CASSPGLGANTEAFF | TRBJ1-1 | TRBV13
CASSLGGLAKNIQYF | TRBJ2-4 | TRBV5-1
CASSQTGDAYEQYF | TRBJ2-7 | TRBV14
CASSIFSNTGELFF | TRBJ2-2 | TRBV19
CASSDTPGDNLYF | TRBJ2-7 | TRBV3-1/TRBV3-2
CASSERLAGVAKNIQYF | TRBJ2-4 | TRBV2
CASGTGVGGYTF | TRBJ1-2 | TRBV5-5
CASSLSFPAGQAREKLFF | TRBJ1-4 | TRBV27